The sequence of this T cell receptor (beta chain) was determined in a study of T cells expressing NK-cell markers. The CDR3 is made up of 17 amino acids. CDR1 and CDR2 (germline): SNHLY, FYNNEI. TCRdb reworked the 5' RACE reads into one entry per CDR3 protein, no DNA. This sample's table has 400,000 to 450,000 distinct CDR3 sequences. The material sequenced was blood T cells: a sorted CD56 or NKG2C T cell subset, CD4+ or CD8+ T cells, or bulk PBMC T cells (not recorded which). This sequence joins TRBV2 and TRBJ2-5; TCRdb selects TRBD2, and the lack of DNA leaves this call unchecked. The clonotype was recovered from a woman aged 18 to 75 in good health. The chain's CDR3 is CATPGRLAGATTETQYF.